This record concerns one T cell receptor beta chain sequence. Researchers ran immunoSEQ v3.0 at survey level. The protocol was immunoSEQ multiplex PCR, while the TCRdb copy is restricted to in-frame clones and leaves out a portion. The sample consists of fewer than 45,000 clones, 70% to 90% of them appearing once. The entry originates in a study of long-term antiretroviral therapy in people with HIV. Study details: The oldest samples precede the 2015 immediate-ART recommendation by about a decade.

The V and J ends lost 1 base and 0 bases respectively, with 8 bases between them. This CDR3 contains 15 residues. Per the germline V gene, CDR1 is MGHRA and CDR2 is YSYEKL. The starting material was unsorted PBMCs, obtained 2.2 years after starting antiretroviral therapy. V usage is TRBV4-1 and J usage is TRBJ2-3; D gene ambiguous. The TCR was taken from a man between 18 and 35 years old with HIV. CDR3 nucleotide sequence: TGCGCCAGCAGCCAAGGTCTAGTAAGCACAGATACGCAGTATTTT. Its protein product is CASSQGLVSTDTQYF.